This T cell receptor (beta chain) was identified during a study of control samples from healthy donors and cancer patients. Clones were sequenced by immunoSEQ multiplex PCR, and TCRdb holds only the in-frame ones, with some missing. The data show about 60,000 clones, more than 85% seen once. The CDR3 consists of 15 residues. J lost 11 bases, V lost 1 base, and 4 bases had no gene match. Per germline, CDR1 LNHDA and CDR2 SQIVND (reference sequence). This clonotype was sampled from a man aged 40-50 years with colorectal cancer. V usage is TRBV19 and J usage is TRBJ1-6, with 11 bases that match TRBD1. The specimen was PBMCs. The CDR3 nucleotides read TGTGCCAGTAGTATAGCCGGGACAGGGGGTCCACCCCTCCACTTT. Translated, it gives CASSIAGTGGPPLHF.